The entry that follows covers one T cell receptor (beta chain) sequence. These data come from a study of CD8 T cells in Susac syndrome. Sequencing of TCR beta drew on CD8+ and CD4+ T cells from blood. The CDR3 contains 13 residues. Germline V CDR1 and CDR2: GTSNPN, SVGIG (reference sequence). Trimming left V 1 base short and J 3 bases short, with 9 bases between. A quantity of about 0.5 to 1 ug RNA underwent reverse transcription using random hexamers. Amplification of TCR beta CDR3 used immunoSEQ multiplex PCR across 54 Vbeta and 13 Jbeta. One entry per CDR3 protein results from TCRdb running MiXCR on the immunoSEQ multiplex PCR reads. This sample has about 240,000 distinct CDR3 sequences; around 96% occur once, and the top ten carry 0.08% to 0.11%.

The sequencing sample was made of CD4+ T cells from PBMCs. The TCR comes from a human donor with Susac syndrome. The gene calls are TRBV30 and TRBJ1-1; D call uncertain. CDR3 sequence (DNA): TGTGCCTGGAGTGCCTCGGGGTACACTGAAGCTTTCTTT. Protein: CAWSASGYTEAFF.